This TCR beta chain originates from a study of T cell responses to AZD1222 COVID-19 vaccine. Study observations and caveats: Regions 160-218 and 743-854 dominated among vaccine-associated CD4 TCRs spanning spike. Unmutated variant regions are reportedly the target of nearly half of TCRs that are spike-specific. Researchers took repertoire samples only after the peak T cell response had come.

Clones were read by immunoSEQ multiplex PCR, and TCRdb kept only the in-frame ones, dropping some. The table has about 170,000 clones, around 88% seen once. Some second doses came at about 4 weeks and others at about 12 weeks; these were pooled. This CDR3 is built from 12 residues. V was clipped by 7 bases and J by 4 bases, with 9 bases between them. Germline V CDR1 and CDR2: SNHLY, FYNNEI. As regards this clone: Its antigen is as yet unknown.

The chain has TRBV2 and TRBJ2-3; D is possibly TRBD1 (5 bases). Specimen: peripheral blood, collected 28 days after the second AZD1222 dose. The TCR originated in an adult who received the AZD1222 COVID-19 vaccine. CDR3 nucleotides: TGTGCCAGCAAGGGGTTGTCAGATACGCAGTATTTT. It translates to CASKGLSDTQYF.